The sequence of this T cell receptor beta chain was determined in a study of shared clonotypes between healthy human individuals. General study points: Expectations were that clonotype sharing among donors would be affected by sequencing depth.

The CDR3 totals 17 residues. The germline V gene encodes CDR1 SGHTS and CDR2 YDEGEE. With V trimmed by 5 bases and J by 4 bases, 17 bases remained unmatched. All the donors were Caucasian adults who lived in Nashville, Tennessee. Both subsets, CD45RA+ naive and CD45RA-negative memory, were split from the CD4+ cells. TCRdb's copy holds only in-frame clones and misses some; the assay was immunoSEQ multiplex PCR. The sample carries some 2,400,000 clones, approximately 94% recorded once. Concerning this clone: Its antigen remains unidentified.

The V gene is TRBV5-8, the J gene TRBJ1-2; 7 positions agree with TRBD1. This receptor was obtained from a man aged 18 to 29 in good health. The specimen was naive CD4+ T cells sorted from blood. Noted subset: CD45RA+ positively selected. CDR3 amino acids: CASRPGQRISPTYGYTF. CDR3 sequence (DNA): TGTGCCAGCAGGCCGGGACAGCGGATTTCCCCTACCTATGGCTACACCTTC.